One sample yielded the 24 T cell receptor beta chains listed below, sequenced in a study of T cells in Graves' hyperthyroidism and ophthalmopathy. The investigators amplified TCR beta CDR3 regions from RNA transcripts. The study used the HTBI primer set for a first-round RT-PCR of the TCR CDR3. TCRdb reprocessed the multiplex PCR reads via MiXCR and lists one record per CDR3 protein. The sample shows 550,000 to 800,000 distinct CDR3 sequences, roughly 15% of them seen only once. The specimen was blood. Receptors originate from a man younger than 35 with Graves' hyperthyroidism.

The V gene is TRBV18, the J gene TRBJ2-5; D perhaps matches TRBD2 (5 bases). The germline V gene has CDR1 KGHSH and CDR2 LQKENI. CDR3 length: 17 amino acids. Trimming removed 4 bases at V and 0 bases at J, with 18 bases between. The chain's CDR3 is CASSRLGLNQNQETQYF. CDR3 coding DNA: TGTGCCAGCTCACGCCTAGGACTCAACCAAAACCAAGAGACCCAGTACTTC.

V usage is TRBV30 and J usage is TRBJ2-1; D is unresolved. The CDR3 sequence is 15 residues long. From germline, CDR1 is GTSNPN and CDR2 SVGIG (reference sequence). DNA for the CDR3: TGTGGCCTGGATTCTGGATCTAGCTCCTACAATGAGCAGTTCTTC. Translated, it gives CGLDSGSSSYNEQFF.

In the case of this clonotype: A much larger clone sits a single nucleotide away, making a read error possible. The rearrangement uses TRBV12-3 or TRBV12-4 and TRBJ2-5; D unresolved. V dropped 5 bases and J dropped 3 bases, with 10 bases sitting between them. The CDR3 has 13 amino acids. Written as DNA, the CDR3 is TGTGCCAGCAGTGAGTACAAGAAAGAGACCCAGTACTTC. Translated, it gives CASSEYKKETQYF.

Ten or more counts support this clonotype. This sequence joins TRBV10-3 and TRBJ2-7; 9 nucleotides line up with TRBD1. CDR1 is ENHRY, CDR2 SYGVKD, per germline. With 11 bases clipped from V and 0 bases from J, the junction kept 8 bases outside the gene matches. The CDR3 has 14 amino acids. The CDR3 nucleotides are TGTGCCGTTTCCGGGACAGGGTTCTCCTACGAGCAGTACTTC. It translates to CAVSGTGFSYEQYF.

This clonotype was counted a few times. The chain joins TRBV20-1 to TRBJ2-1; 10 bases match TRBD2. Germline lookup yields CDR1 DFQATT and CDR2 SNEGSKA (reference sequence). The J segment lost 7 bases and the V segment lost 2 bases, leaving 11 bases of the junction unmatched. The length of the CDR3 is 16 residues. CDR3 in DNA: TGCAGTGCTAGATCCTTAACTAGCGGGAACCCTAATGAGCAGTTCTTC. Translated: CSARSLTSGNPNEQFF.

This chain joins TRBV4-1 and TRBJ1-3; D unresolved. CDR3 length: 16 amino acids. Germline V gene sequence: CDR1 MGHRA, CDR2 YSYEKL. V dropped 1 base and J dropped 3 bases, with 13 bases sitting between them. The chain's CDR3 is CASSQVIQPIGNTIYF. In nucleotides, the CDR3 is TGCGCCAGCAGCCAAGTAATCCAGCCGATTGGAAACACCATATATTTT.

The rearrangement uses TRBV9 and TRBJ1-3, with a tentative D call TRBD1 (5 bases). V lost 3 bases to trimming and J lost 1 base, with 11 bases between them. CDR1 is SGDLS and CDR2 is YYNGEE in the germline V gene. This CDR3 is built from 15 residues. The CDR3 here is CASSEGRVSGNTIYF. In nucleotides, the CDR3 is TGTGCCAGCAGCGAGGGCAGGGTTTCTGGAAACACCATATATTTT.

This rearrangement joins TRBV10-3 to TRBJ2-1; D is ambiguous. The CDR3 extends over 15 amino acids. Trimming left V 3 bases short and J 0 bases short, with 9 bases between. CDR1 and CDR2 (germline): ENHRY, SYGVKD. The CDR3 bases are TGTGCCATCAGTGATCGCGGCTACTCCTACAATGAGCAGTTCTTC. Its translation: CAISDRGYSYNEQFF.

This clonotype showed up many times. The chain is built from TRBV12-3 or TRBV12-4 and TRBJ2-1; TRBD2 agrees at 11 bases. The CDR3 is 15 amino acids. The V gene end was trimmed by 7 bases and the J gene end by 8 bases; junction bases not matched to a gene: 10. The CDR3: CASTPTSGTNDEQFF. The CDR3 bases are TGTGCCAGCACCCCGACTAGCGGGACCAACGATGAGCAGTTCTTC.

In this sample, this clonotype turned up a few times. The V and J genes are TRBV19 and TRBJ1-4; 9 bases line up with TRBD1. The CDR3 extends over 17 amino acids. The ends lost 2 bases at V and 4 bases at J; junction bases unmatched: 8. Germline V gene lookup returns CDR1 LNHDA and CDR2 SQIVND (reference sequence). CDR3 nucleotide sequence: TGTGCCAGTAGTATAACAGGGGGCTCAGGGCATAATGAAAAACTGTTTTTT. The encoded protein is CASSITGGSGHNEKLFF.

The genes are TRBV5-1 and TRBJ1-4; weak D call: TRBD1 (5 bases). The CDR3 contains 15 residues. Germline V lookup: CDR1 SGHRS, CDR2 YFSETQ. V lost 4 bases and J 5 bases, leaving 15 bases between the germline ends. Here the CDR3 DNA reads TGCGCCAGCAGCACTCAGGGTAATAGGAATGAAAAACTGTTTTTT. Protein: CASSTQGNRNEKLFF.

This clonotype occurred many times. CDR3 DNA: TGTGCCAGCAGCTTAGGCATTCACAGACTAAATCAGCCCCAGCATTTT. It specifies CASSLGIHRLNQPQHF. This chain joins TRBV7-2 and TRBJ1-5, with D hard to call. Germline loops: CDR1 SGHTA, CDR2 FQGNSA. This CDR3 comprises 16 residues. The germline V and J ends were trimmed by 1 base and 4 bases, with 14 bases remaining between them.

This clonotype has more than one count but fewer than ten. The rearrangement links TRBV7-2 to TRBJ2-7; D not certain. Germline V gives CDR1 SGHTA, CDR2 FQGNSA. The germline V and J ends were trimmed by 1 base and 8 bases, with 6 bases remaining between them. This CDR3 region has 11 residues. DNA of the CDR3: TGTGCCAGCAGCTTAGGGGCAAAGCAGTACTTC. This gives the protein CASSLGAKQYF.

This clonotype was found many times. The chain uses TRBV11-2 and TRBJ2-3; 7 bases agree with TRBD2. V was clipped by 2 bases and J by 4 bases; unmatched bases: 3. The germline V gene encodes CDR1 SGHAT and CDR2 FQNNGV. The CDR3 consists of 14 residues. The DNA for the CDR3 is TGTGCCAGCAGCTTAAGAGCGGGACCAGATACGCAGTATTTT. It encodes CASSLRAGPDTQYF.

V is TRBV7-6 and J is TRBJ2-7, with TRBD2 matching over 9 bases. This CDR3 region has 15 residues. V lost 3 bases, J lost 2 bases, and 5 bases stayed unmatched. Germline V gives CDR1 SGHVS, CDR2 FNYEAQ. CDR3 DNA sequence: TGTGCCAGCAGCTTGGGGACTAGCCACCCCTACGAGCAGTACTTC. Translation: CASSLGTSHPYEQYF.

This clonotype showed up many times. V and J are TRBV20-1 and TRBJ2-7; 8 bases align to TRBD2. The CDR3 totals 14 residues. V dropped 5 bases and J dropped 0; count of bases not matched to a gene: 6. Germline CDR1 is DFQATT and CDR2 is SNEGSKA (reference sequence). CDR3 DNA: TGCAGTGCTCAAGGACTAGCTTTCTCCTACGAGCAGTACTTC. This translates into CSAQGLAFSYEQYF.

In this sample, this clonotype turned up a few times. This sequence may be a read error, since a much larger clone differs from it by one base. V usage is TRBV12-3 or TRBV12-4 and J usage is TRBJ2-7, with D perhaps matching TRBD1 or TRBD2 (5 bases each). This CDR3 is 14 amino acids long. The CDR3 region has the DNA TGTGCCAGCAGTTTAACGGACCCACGGGACGAGCAGTGCTTC. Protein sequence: CASSLTDPRDEQCF.

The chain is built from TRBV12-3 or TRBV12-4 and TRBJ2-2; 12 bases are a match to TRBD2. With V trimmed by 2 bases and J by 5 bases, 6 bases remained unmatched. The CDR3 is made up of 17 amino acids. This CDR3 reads CASSLIPSGRETGELFF. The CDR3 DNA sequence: TGTGCCAGCAGTTTAATCCCTAGCGGGAGGGAAACCGGGGAGCTGTTTTTT.

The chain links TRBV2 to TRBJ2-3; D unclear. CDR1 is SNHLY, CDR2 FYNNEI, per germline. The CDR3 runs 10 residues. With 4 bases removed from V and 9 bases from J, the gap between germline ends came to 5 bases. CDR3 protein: CASSARTQYF. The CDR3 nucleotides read TGTGCCAGCAGTGCGAGAACGCAGTATTTT.

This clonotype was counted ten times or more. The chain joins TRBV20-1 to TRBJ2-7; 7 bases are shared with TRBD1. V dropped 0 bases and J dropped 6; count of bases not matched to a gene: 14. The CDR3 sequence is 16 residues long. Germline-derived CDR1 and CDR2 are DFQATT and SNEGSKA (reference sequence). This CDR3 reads CSARDVWGQPQTEQYF. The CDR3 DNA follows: TGCAGTGCTAGAGACGTGTGGGGACAGCCCCAGACCGAGCAGTACTTC.

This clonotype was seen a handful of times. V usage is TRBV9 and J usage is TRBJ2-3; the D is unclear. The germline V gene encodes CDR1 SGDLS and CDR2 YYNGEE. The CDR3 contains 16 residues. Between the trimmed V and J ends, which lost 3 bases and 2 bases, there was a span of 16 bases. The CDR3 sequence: CASSAEFGRTTDTQYF. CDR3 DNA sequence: TGTGCCAGCAGCGCAGAATTCGGACGGACCACAGATACGCAGTATTTT. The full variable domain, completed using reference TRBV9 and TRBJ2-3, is DSGVTQTPKHLITATGQRVTLRCSPRSGDLSVYWYQQSLDQGLQFLIQYYNGEERAKGNILERFSAQQFPDLHSELNLSSLELGDSALYFCASSAEFGRTTDTQYFGPGTRLTVL.

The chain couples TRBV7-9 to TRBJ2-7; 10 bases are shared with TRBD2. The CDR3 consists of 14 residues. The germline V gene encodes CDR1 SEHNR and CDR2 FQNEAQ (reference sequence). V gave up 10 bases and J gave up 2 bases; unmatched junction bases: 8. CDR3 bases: TGTGCCATTATAGAGCGGGAGGGGCCCTACGAGCAGTACTTC. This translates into CAIIEREGPYEQYF.

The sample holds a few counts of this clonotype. CDR3 DNA: TGTGCCAGCAGCCCTCCTTCTAGCGGGATTAGCACAGATACGCAGTATTTT. Its translation: CASSPPSSGISTDTQYF. The chain has TRBV7-9 and TRBJ2-3; TRBD2 agrees at 9 bases. The CDR3 extends over 17 amino acids. Per the germline V gene, CDR1 is SEHNR and CDR2 is FQNEAQ (reference sequence). V lost 5 bases to trimming and J lost 0 bases; unmatched junction nucleotides: 9.

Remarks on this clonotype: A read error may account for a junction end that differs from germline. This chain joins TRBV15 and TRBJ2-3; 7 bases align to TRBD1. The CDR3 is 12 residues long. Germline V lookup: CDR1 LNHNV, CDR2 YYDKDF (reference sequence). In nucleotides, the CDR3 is TGTGCCCCCAGGGGGAGCACAGATACGCAGTATTTT. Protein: CAPRGSTDTQYF.